The TCR beta chain described here comes from a study of OX40 agonist ivuxolimab in advanced cancers. Looked up from germline, CDR1 is MNHEY and CDR2 is SVGAGI. The length of the CDR3 is 15 residues. Trimming took 2 bases from V and 2 from J, leaving 13 bases between them. Cycle 7 day 1, cycle 4 day 1, and baseline were the timepoints at which blood was sampled. This clone was counted a single time. Its antigen is unidentified. Points from the study as a whole: Clonal expansion by week 6 occurred in CD4+ and CD8+ blood T cells (at 0.1 to 3.0 mg/kg). Certain nonresponders likewise exhibited a low normalized T-cell clonal expansion.

Measured with immunoSEQ multiplex PCR; TCRdb has only the in-frame clones, and not every one. The sample has about 37,000 clones; approximately 90% are singletons. The source of this sequence is an adult with an advanced solid tumor such as melanoma, head and neck, liver or kidney cancer. The rearrangement uses TRBV6-5 and TRBJ2-7; the D is unclear. Sequencing used CD4+ or CD8+ T cells sorted from blood, obtained in a trial of the OX40 agonist ivuxolimab. This CDR3 reads CASSYLASHTYEQYF. CDR3 coding DNA: TGTGCCAGCAGTTACCTCGCTAGTCACACCTACGAGCAGTACTTC.